These 28 T cell receptor beta chains were sequenced from one sample in a study of shared T cell receptors in the human thymus. The table came from immunoSEQ multiplex PCR; TCRdb's copy has only in-frame clones and leaves some out. Of hundreds of thousands of clones listed, 88% are singletons. A further study also used this sample, focusing on human thymus T cells.

Input material: thymocytes. These receptors all stem from a boy in the first two years of life with a congenital heart defect.

CDR3 amino acids: CASSSDRTGQYF. The CDR3 coding sequence is TGTGCCAGCAGTTCCGACAGGACCGGGCAGTACTTC. The gene calls are TRBV6-5 and TRBJ2-5; tentative D call: TRBD1 (6 bases). Trimming removed 4 bases at V and 11 bases at J, with 14 bases between. This CDR3 region has 12 residues. Germline V CDR1 and CDR2: MNHEY, SVGAGI.

The chain employs TRBV5-1 and TRBJ1-2; 11 nucleotides line up with TRBD1. With V trimmed by 0 bases and J by 7 bases, 5 bases remained unmatched. The CDR3 is 15 amino acids. CDR1 and CDR2 (germline): SGHRS, YFSETQ. CDR3 loop: CASSLGDRGASGYTF. CDR3 coding DNA: TGCGCCAGCAGCTTGGGGGACAGGGGGGCTAGTGGCTACACCTTC.

This chain connects TRBV6-1 to TRBJ2-2; D is ambiguous. The V gene lost 11 bases and the J gene lost 5 bases, with 15 bases spanning the gap. This CDR3 has 13 amino acids. Germline CDR1 MNHNS, CDR2 SASEGT. CDR3 sequence: CAGIASKTGELFF. The DNA for the CDR3 is TGTGCCGGTATAGCCTCAAAGACCGGGGAGCTGTTTTTT.

The V gene is TRBV14, the J gene TRBJ2-1; TRBD1 matches 7 bases. Germline CDR1 SGHDN, CDR2 FVKESK. V shed 4 bases, J shed 6 bases, and the junction held 15 bases outside the gene matches. The CDR3 contains 17 residues. CDR3 DNA: TGTGCCAGCAGCCCCGCCCTAGACAGGGAAAGGGGCAATGAGCAGTTCTTC. Encoded protein: CASSPALDRERGNEQFF.

The chain joins TRBV28 to TRBJ1-5, with D perhaps TRBD1 (6 bases). The germline CDR1 and CDR2 sequences are MDHEN and SYDVKM. V lost 6 bases, J lost 0 bases, and 12 bases lay in between. This CDR3 has 15 amino acids. The DNA of the CDR3 is TGTGCCAGCAGAAAACAGGGATATAGCAATCAGCCCCAGCATTTT. Translated: CASRKQGYSNQPQHF. The variable domain in full, completed from reference TRBV28 and TRBJ1-5, reads DVKVTQSSRYLVKRTGEKVFLECVQDMDHENMFWYRQDPGLGLRLIYFSYDVKMKEKGDIPEGYSVSREKKERFSLILESASTNQTSMYLCASRKQGYSNQPQHFGDGTRLSIL.

This chain connects TRBV19 to TRBJ2-2; 8 bases fit TRBD2. Unmatched junction bases numbered 4, after V lost 5 bases and J lost 5 bases. The CDR3 spans 14 residues. Germline CDR1 and CDR2: LNHDA and SQIVND (reference sequence). In nucleotides, the CDR3 is TGTGCCAGTAGTTCGAGCGGGAGAACCGGGGAGCTGTTTTTT. Amino acid sequence: CASSSSGRTGELFF.

The rearrangement links TRBV28 to TRBJ2-2; D is perhaps TRBD2 (5 bases). There are 19 residues in the CDR3. Trimming removed 2 bases from V and 4 bases from J, with 23 bases in between. CDR1 is MDHEN and CDR2 is SYDVKM in the germline V gene. CDR3 region: CASSLPPRGLARGTGELFF. In nucleotides, the CDR3 is TGTGCCAGCAGTTTACCCCCCCGCGGGCTGGCTCGTGGCACCGGGGAGCTGTTTTTT.

The rearrangement uses TRBV5-6 and TRBJ1-2, with 9 bases that match TRBD1. CDR1 is SGHDT, CDR2 YYEEEE, per germline. The length of the CDR3 is 13 residues. V was pared by 5 bases and J by 4 bases, with 3 bases of the junction left unmatched. CDR3 protein: CASSTGGRYGYTF. The CDR3 DNA follows: TGTGCCAGCAGTACAGGGGGCCGCTATGGCTACACCTTC. The whole variable domain, filled in from reference TRBV5-6 and TRBJ1-2, reads DAGVTQSPTHLIKTRGQQVTLRCSPKSGHDTVSWYQQALGQGPQFIFQYYEEEERQRGNFPDRFSGHQFPNYSSELNVNALLLGDSALYLCASSTGGRYGYTFGSGTRLTVV.

The rearrangement links TRBV7-2 to TRBJ2-5; a possible D gene is TRBD2 (5 bases). CDR1 is SGHTA, CDR2 FQGNSA, per germline. Trimming took off 0 bases at V and 9 bases at J, with 17 bases between the two ends. The length of the CDR3 is 15 residues. CDR3 DNA: TGTGCCAGCAGCTTAGCCCCCACCACTAGTTCACCCCAGTACTTC. It codes for CASSLAPTTSSPQYF.

The chain combines TRBV6-1 with TRBJ2-1, with 11 bases identical to TRBD2. Trimming removed 4 bases from V and 5 bases from J; junction bases left unmatched: 7. This CDR3 region has 16 residues. Germline CDR1 and CDR2: MNHNS and SASEGT. The CDR3 nucleotides are TGTGCCAGCAGTGGCCCCGGGACTAGCGGAAACAATGAGCAGTTCTTC. Encoded protein: CASSGPGTSGNNEQFF.

V is TRBV7-9 and J is TRBJ2-2; 8 nucleotides align to TRBD2. Germline-derived CDR1 and CDR2 are SEHNR and FQNEAQ (reference sequence). The CDR3 runs to 19 residues. The J segment lost 1 base and the V segment lost 5 bases, leaving 15 bases of the junction unmatched. CDR3 in amino acids: CASSRGVAGPEGNTGELFF. The CDR3 bases are TGTGCCAGCAGCCGCGGCGTAGCGGGACCCGAGGGGAACACCGGGGAGCTGTTTTTT.

This clone occurred once. The CDR3 region is CASSVGSLTLAGGHHEQFF. In DNA, the CDR3 is TGTGCCAGCAGCGTAGGGTCCCTGACTCTAGCGGGAGGGCATCATGAGCAGTTCTTC. V usage is TRBV9 and J usage is TRBJ2-1; 12 positions match TRBD2. The CDR3 extends over 19 amino acids. V lost 0 bases, J lost 8 bases, and 15 bases stayed unmatched. Germline assignment: CDR1 SGDLS and CDR2 YYNGEE.

The chain links TRBV7-2 to TRBJ1-1; perhaps TRBD1 as D (6 bases). V was pared by 5 bases and J by 6 bases, with 22 bases between. The CDR3 loop spans 16 amino acids. CDR1 and CDR2 (germline): SGHTA, FQGNSA. The DNA for the CDR3 is TGTGCCAGCAGCGAAGGACCGGGGACACGACCTTCTGAAGCTTTCTTT. Translating gives CASSEGPGTRPSEAFF.

This rearrangement joins TRBV5-6 to TRBJ2-7; D is perhaps TRBD2 (5 bases). V gave up 0 bases and J gave up 5 bases, with 12 bases separating them. The germline V gene has CDR1 SGHDT and CDR2 YYEEEE. The CDR3 loop spans 14 amino acids. CDR3 DNA: TGTGCCAGCAGCTTGGTAGGTAGCGCCGACGAGCAGTACTTC. Its translation: CASSLVGSADEQYF.

The chain couples TRBV4-2 to TRBJ2-7, with 10 bases lining up with TRBD1. The CDR3 is 15 amino acids. The germline V gene has CDR1 LGHNA and CDR2 YNFKEQ. Trimming at V came to 1 base and at J to 3 bases, leaving 3 bases not matched to a gene. The CDR3 here is CASSQVDRGYYEQYF. The DNA of the CDR3 is TGTGCCAGCAGCCAAGTGGACAGGGGGTACTACGAGCAGTACTTC.

The chain joins TRBV29-1 to TRBJ2-7; D is undetermined. V was shortened by 5 bases and J by 2 bases, with 16 bases between the two germline ends. From germline, CDR1 is SQVTM and CDR2 ANQGSEA. The CDR3 consists of 14 residues. The CDR3 sequence: CSVSFETPPYEQYF. As DNA, the CDR3 is TGCAGCGTTTCATTTGAGACTCCACCCTACGAGCAGTACTTC.

The V call is TRBV6-1, the J call TRBJ2-5, with TRBD1 identical over 10 bases. The CDR3 totals 17 residues. Germline V gene data show CDR1 as MNHNS and CDR2 as SASEGT. J was trimmed by 4 bases and V by 3 bases; bases with no gene match: 11. The CDR3 sequence: CASSEAGTGEGRETQYF. CDR3 DNA sequence: TGTGCCAGCAGTGAGGCGGGGACAGGGGAAGGTCGAGAGACCCAGTACTTC.

This sequence joins TRBV6-5 and TRBJ1-6; no definite D call. The CDR3 has 13 amino acids. V lost 7 bases, J lost 6 bases, and 10 bases lay in between. Germline assignment: CDR1 MNHEY and CDR2 SVGAGI. This CDR3 reads CASKSGGNSPLHF. DNA for the CDR3: TGTGCCAGCAAGTCCGGCGGTAATTCACCCCTCCACTTT.

The chain carries TRBV10-1 and TRBJ2-1; TRBD2 matches 9 bases. CDR3 length: 15 residues. The V gene's germline CDR1 is WNHNN and CDR2 SYGVQD (reference sequence). The J segment lost 5 bases and the V segment lost 1 base, leaving 3 bases of the junction unmatched. For the CDR3, the DNA is TGCGCCAGCAGTGAGTGGCGGGAGGGGCACAATGAGCAGTTCTTC. It yields the protein CASSEWREGHNEQFF.

The rearrangement joins TRBV27 to TRBJ2-1, with TRBD1 matching 7 bases. CDR1 MNHEY and CDR2 SMNVEV come from the germline V gene (reference sequence). The CDR3 sequence is 14 residues long. The V gene end was trimmed by 7 bases and the J gene end by 3 bases; junction bases not matched to a gene: 6. CDR3 nucleotide sequence: TGTGCCAGCAAACGTCGACAGGGCTACAATGAGCAGTTCTTC. It codes for CASKRRQGYNEQFF.

This chain links TRBV7-8 with TRBJ1-3, with D unresolved. V was cut by 5 bases and J by 0 bases, with 11 bases left in between. This CDR3 is 15 amino acids long. In germline, CDR1 is SGHVS, CDR2 FQNEAQ. The CDR3 DNA reads as TGTGCCAGCAGCCTTAGCCGGGGCTCTGGAAACACCATATATTTT. It codes for CASSLSRGSGNTIYF. The full variable domain, in which reference TRBV7-8 and TRBJ1-3 provide the parts outside the CDR3, is GAGVSQSPRYKVAKRGQDVALRCDPISGHVSLFWYQQALGQGPEFLTYFQNEAQLDKSGLPSDRFFAERPEGSVSTLKIQRTQQEDSAVYLCASSLSRGSGNTIYFGEGSWLTVV.

The chain links TRBV7-9 to TRBJ2-5; 7 bases align to TRBD2. CDR3 length: 14 residues. The ends lost 7 bases at V and 5 bases at J; junction bases unmatched: 10. Per the germline V gene, CDR1 is SEHNR and CDR2 is FQNEAQ (reference sequence). CDR3 DNA sequence: TGTGCCAGCATGCCTAGCGGTCAGGCGGAGACCCAGTACTTC. Encoded protein: CASMPSGQAETQYF.

This clone was detected once. The rearrangement uses TRBV5-1 and TRBJ2-1, with TRBD1 as a possible D gene (5 bases). The CDR3 runs to 16 residues. With 1 base removed from V and 0 bases from J, the gap between germline ends came to 11 bases. The germline V gene has CDR1 SGHRS and CDR2 YFSETQ. CDR3 coding DNA: TGCGCCAGCAGCTTGATGGGGCGGAGCTCCTACAATGAGCAGTTCTTC. It translates to CASSLMGRSSYNEQFF.

The rearrangement links TRBV27 to TRBJ2-5, with D possibly being TRBD2 (6 bases). V lost 8 bases and J 9 bases, leaving 10 bases between the germline ends. The germline CDR1 and CDR2 sequences are MNHEY and SMNVEV (reference sequence). The CDR3 spans 10 residues. CDR3 region: CASGSGPQYF. CDR3 nucleotide sequence: TGTGCCAGCGGTAGCGGCCCCCAGTACTTC.

The chain employs TRBV9 and TRBJ2-7; D is perhaps TRBD2 (6 bases). The length of the CDR3 is 14 residues. The germline V and J ends were trimmed by 4 bases and 4 bases, with 15 bases remaining between them. CDR1 and CDR2 from the germline V gene are SGDLS and YYNGEE. Here the CDR3 reads CASSPRLGMYEQYF. CDR3 DNA: TGTGCCAGCAGCCCCCGACTAGGTATGTACGAGCAGTACTTC.

This chain links TRBV15 with TRBJ2-3; tentatively, D is TRBD2 (5 bases). CDR3 length: 14 amino acids. From germline, CDR1 is LNHNV and CDR2 YYDKDF (reference sequence). V shed 3 bases and J shed 5 bases, with 12 bases lying between them. CDR3 region: CATSSKARGDTQYF. As DNA, the CDR3 is TGTGCCACCAGCAGTAAGGCACGGGGAGATACGCAGTATTTT.

The rearrangement joins TRBV28 to TRBJ2-2; a weak D match, TRBD2 (5 bases). Per the germline V gene, CDR1 is MDHEN and CDR2 is SYDVKM. The CDR3 has 14 amino acids. The V gene lost 5 bases and the J gene lost 3 bases, with 10 bases spanning the gap. The CDR3 spells CASSPSRDTGELFF. For the CDR3, the DNA is TGTGCCAGCAGTCCCTCGAGGGACACCGGGGAGCTGTTTTTT.

V and J are TRBV4-1 and TRBJ2-7, with TRBD2 as a possible D gene (6 bases). Between the trimmed V and J ends, which lost 3 bases and 1 base, there was a span of 16 bases. The CDR3 totals 16 residues. Germline V lookup: CDR1 MGHRA, CDR2 YSYEKL. The DNA of the CDR3 is TGCGCCAGCAGCCAGGACCGGGACTGGGAGTCCTACGAGCAGTACTTC. The encoded protein is CASSQDRDWESYEQYF.